Included here is one TCR beta chain sequence, with context. This record belongs to a study of blood T cell repertoires in COVID-19. Whole-study context: Acute and convalescent COVID-19 samples came from the United States, Italy and Spain. Nucleic acid was either cDNA or gDNA, and it came from T cells, B-cell-depleted T cells, or PBMCs.

The CDR3 extends over 13 amino acids. V shed 5 bases, J shed 7 bases, and the junction held 5 bases outside the gene matches. Per the germline V gene, CDR1 is SGHTA and CDR2 is FQGNSA. Original analysis: Scientists estimated how many nucleated cells there were by amplifying reference gene primers. Assay used: immunoSEQ multiplex PCR; TCRdb lists only in-frame clones, some missing. From that table come the V and J calls and clone size; the DNA was used to work out D and trimming. The sample lists around 80,000 clones; roughly 85% were seen once. V and J are TRBV7-2 and TRBJ2-1, with 7 bases aligning to TRBD1. The clonotype comes from a man aged 50 or older with COVID-19, enrolled during active disease. The sequenced sample was peripheral blood. The chain's CDR3 is CASSRGQANEQFF. The CDR3 DNA is TGTGCCAGCAGCCGAGGACAGGCGAATGAGCAGTTCTTC.